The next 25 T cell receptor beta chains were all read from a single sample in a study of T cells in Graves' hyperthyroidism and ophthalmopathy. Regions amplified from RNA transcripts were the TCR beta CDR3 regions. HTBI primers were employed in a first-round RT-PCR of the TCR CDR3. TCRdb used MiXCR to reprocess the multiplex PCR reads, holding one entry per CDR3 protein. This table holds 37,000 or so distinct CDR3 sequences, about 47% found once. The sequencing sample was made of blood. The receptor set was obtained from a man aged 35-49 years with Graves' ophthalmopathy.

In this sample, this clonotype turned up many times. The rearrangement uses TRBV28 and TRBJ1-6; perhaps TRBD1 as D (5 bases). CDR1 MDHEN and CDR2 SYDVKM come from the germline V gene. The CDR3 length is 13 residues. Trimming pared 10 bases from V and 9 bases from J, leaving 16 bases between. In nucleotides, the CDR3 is TGTGCCACGGGGACGGGGAGGGCTTCACCCCTCCACTTT. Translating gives CATGTGRASPLHF.

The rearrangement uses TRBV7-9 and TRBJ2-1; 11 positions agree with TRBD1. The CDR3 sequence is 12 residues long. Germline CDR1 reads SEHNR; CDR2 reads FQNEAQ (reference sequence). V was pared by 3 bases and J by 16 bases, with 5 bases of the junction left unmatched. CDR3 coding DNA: TGTGCCAGCAGCTTGGGACAGGGGGTAGCTTTCTTC. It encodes CASSLGQGVAFF.

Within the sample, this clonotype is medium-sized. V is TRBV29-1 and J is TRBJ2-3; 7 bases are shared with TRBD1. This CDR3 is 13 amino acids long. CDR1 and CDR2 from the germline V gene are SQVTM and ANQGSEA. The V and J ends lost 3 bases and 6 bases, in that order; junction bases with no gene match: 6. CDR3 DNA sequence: TGCAGCGTTGAGGGGACAGTGGCTGATACGCAGTATTTT. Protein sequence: CSVEGTVADTQYF.

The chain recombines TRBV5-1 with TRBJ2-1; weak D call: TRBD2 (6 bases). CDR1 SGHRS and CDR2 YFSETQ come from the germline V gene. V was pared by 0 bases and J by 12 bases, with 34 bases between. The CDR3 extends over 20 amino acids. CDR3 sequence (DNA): TGCGCCAGCAGCTTGGCCATTACGCAGACAAACACCGGGGAGGATGATGGGCAGTTCTTC. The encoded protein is CASSLAITQTNTGEDDGQFF.

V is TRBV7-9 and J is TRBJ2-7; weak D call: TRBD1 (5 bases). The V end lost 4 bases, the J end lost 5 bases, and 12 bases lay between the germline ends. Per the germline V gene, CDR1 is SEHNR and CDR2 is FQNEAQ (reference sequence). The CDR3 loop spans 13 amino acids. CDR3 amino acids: CASSYGGADEQYF. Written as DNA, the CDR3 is TGTGCCAGCAGCTATGGTGGGGCGGACGAGCAGTACTTC. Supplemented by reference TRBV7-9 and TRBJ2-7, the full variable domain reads DTGVSQNPRHKITKRGQNVTFRCDPISEHNRLYWYRQTLGQGPEFLTYFQNEAQLEKSRLLSDRFSAERPKGSFSTLEIQRTEQGDSAMYLCASSYGGADEQYFGPGTRLTVT.

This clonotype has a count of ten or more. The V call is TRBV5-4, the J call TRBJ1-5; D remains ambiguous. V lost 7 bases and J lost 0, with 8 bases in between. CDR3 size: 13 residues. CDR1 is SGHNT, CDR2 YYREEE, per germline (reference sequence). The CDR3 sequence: CASSINSNQPQHF. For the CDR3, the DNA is TGTGCCAGCTCGATCAATAGCAATCAGCCCCAGCATTTT. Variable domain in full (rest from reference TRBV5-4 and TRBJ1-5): ETGVTQSPTHLIKTRGQQVTLRCSSQSGHNTVSWYQQALGQGPQFIFQYYREEENGRGNFPPRFSGLQFPNYSSELNVNALELDDSALYLCASSINSNQPQHFGDGTRLSIL.

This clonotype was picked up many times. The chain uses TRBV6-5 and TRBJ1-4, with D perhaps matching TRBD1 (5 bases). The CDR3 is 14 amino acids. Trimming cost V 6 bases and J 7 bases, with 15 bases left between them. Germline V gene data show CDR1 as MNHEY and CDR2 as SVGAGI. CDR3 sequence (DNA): TGTGCCAGCAGCCTCGGGACGCGTTTTGAAAAACTGTTTTTT. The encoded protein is CASSLGTRFEKLFF.

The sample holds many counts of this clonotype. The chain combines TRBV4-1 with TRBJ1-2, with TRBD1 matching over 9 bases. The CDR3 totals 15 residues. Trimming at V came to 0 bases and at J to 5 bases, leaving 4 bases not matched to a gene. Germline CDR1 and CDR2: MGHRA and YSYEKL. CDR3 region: CASSQDGTGMYGYTF. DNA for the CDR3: TGCGCCAGCAGCCAAGACGGGACAGGGATGTATGGCTACACCTTC.

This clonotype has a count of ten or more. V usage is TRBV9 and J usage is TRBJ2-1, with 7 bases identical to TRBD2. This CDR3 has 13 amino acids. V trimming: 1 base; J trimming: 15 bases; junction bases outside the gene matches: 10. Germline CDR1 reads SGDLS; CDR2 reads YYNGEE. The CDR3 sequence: CASSVREGRAPFF. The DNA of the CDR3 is TGTGCCAGCAGCGTAAGGGAGGGGAGGGCCCCGTTCTTC. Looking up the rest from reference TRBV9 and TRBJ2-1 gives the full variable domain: DSGVTQTPKHLITATGQRVTLRCSPRSGDLSVYWYQQSLDQGLQFLIQYYNGEERAKGNILERFSAQQFPDLHSELNLSSLELGDSALYFCASSVREGRAPFFGPGTRLTVL.

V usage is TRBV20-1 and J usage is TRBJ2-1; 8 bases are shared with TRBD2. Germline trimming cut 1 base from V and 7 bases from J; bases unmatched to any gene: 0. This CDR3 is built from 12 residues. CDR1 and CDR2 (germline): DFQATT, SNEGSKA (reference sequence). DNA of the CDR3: TGCAGTGCTAGAGGACTAGCGAATGAGCAGTTCTTC. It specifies CSARGLANEQFF.

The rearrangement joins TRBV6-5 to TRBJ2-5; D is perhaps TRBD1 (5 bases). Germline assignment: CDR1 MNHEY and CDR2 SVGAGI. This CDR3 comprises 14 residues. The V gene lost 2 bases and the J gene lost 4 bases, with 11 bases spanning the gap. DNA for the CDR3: TGTGCCAGCAGTTACCCCAGGGAAAGAGAGACCCAGTACTTC. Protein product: CASSYPRERETQYF.

The CDR3 reads CASSRDRVKSVNNEQFF. The CDR3 coding sequence is TGTGCCAGCAGTCGGGACAGGGTAAAATCGGTTAACAATGAGCAGTTCTTC. V is TRBV2 and J is TRBJ2-1; the match to TRBD1 covers 9 bases. Trimming removed 5 bases from V and 5 bases from J; junction bases left unmatched: 13. The CDR3 extends over 17 amino acids. Per the germline V gene, CDR1 is SNHLY and CDR2 is FYNNEI.

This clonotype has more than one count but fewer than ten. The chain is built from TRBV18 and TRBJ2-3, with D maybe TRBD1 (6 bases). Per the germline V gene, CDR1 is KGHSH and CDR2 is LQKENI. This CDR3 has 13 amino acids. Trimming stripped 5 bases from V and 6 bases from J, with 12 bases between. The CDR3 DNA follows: TGTGCCAGCTCAATGGGGGCTCCTGATACGCAGTATTTT. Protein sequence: CASSMGAPDTQYF.

For the CDR3, the DNA is TGTGCCAGCAGTGAATATAAGGGGGACTATGGCTACACCTTC. Residues: CASSEYKGDYGYTF. The chain uses TRBV25-1 and TRBJ1-2; D is perhaps TRBD1 (6 bases). CDR1 is MGHDK and CDR2 is SYGVNS in the germline V gene. This CDR3 is built from 14 residues. The V end lost 0 bases, the J end lost 3 bases, and 8 bases lay between the germline ends.

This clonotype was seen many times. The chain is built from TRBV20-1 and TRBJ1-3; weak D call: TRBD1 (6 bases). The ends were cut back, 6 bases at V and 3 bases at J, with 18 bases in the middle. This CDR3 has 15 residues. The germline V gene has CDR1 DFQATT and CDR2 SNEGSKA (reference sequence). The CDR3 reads CSATGAGGRGNTIYF. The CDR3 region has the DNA TGCAGTGCCACGGGCGCCGGGGGCCGTGGAAACACCATATATTTT.

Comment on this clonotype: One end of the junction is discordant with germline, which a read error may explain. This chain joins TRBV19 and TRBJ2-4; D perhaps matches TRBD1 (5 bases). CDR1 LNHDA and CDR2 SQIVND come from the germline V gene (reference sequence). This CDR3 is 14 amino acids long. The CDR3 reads CASSFLRGPDVQYF. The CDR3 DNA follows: TGTGCTAGTAGTTTCTTAAGGGGTCCCGACGTTCAGTACTTC. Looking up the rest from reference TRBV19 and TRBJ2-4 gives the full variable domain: DGGITQSPKYLFRKEGQNVTLSCEQNLNHDAMYWYRQDPGQGLRLIYYSQIVNDFQKGDIAEGYSVSREKKESFPLTVTSAQKNPTAFYLCASSFLRGPDVQYFGAGTRLSVL.

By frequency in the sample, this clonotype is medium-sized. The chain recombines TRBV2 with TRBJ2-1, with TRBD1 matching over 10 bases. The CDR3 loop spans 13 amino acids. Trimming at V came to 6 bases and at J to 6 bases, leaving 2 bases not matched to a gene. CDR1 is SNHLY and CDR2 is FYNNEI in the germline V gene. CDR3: CASRRTGGNEQFF. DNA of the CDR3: TGTGCCAGCAGACGGACAGGGGGCAATGAGCAGTTCTTC.

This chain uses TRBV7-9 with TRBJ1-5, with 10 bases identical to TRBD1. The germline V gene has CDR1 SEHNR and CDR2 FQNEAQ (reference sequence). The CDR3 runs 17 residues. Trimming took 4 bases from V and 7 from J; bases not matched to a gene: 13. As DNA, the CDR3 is TGTGCCAGCAGCTACACAACCGGGACAGGGGTAGGCCAGCCCCAGCATTTT. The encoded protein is CASSYTTGTGVGQPQHF.

The CDR3 sequence is CASGSQETQYF. CDR3 nucleotide sequence: TGTGCCAGCGGGAGTCAAGAGACCCAGTACTTC. The chain employs TRBV9 and TRBJ2-5; the D gene is possibly TRBD2 (5 bases). Germline V gene lookup returns CDR1 SGDLS and CDR2 YYNGEE. The length of the CDR3 is 11 residues. V lost 7 bases, J lost 2 bases, and 6 bases lay in between.

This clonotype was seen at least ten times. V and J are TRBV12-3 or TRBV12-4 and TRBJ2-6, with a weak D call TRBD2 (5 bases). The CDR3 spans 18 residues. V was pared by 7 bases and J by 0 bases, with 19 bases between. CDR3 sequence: CASTLSQREDSGANVLTF. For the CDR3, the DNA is TGTGCCAGCACCCTCTCGCAGAGGGAAGACTCTGGGGCCAACGTCCTGACTTTC.

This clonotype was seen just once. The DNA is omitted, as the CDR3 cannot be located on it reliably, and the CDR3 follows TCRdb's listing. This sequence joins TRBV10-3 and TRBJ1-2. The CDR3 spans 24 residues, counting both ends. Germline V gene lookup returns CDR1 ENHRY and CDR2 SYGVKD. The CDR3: CAIASGSLSYEQYFGPLPNYGYTF.

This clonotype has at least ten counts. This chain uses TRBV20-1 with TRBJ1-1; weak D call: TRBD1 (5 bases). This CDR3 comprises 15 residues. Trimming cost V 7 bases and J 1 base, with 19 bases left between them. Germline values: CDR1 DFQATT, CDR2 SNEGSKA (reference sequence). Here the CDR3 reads CSVPGGVLGNTEAFF. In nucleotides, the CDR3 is TGCAGTGTCCCTGGGGGGGTTTTAGGGAACACTGAAGCTTTCTTT.

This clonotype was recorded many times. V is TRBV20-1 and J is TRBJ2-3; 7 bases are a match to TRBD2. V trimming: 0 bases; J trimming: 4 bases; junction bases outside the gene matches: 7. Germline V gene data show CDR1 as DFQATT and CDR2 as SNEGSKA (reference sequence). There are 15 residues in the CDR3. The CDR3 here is CSARDLGGGADTQYF. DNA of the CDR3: TGCAGTGCTAGAGATCTGGGGGGGGGGGCAGATACGCAGTATTTT.

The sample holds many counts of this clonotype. The CDR3 DNA reads TGTGCCAGCAAACCACCGGGCCCCACCTACGAGCAGTACTTC. Translated, it gives CASKPPGPTYEQYF. J is TRBJ2-7 and V is TRBV28; no reliable D call. The germline gives CDR1 MDHEN, CDR2 SYDVKM. Trimming removed 7 bases at V and 2 bases at J, with 15 bases between. This CDR3 is 14 amino acids long.

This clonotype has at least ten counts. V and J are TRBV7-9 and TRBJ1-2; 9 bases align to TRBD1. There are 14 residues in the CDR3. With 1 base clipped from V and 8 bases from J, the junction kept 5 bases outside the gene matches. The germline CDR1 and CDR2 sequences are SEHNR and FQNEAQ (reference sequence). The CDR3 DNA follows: TGTGCCAGCAGCTTAGGAGGGACAGGGTCGGGCTACACCTTC. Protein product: CASSLGGTGSGYTF.